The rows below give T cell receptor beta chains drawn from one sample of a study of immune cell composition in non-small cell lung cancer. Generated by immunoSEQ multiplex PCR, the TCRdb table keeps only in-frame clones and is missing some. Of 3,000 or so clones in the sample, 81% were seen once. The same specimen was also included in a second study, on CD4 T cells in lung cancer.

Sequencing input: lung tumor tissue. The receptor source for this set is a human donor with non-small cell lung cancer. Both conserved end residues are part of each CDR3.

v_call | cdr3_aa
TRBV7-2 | CASTPAGGPIYEQYF
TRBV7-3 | CASSFRGTTEAFF
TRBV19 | CASSATSGQYNEQFF
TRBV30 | CASYLWLAGYNEQFF
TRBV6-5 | CASSPMGGGYTF
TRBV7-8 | CASSLRTQGAGNTIYF
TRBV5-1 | CASSLAGTGTNEQFF
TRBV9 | CASSAMTSVSTDTQYF
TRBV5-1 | CASSLAMRGFGTDTQYF
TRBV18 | CASSASTRPDTQYF
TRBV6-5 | CASSPQGVAGYTF
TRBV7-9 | CASSLVGGQETQYF
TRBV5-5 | CASSSGDSYEQYF
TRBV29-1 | CSFRWNTEAFF
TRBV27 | CASRVMGQGTDTQYF
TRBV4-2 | CASSRGGGWGWDTEAFF
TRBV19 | CASTWDFNSPAYEQYF